A few counts support the clone carrying this T cell receptor (beta chain). Its antigen remains unknown. This entry is derived from a study of beta chain features in type 1 diabetes. The whole isolated RNA underwent reverse transcription, so sequencing captured expressed TCRB transcripts. Some clones are missing from TCRdb's copy, which holds only in-frame ones; the method was immunoSEQ multiplex PCR. The repertoire holds some 280,000 clones, with 13% to 15% as singletons. Study-level results: TCRB CDR3 length was moderately but significantly reduced in all four CD4+ subsets of Type 1 diabetes patients. PCR might favor shorter templates, but any such skew would affect patients and controls equally.

CDR1 and CDR2 from the germline V gene are MDHEN and SYDVKM. Losses at the gene ends were 8 bases for V and 3 bases for J; bases not matched to a gene: 2. This CDR3 contains 12 residues. This chain connects TRBV28 to TRBJ2-7; TRBD1 agrees at 9 bases. The TCR originated in a man aged 25-40 years with type 1 diabetes. The sample taken for sequencing was naive CD4+ T cells from blood. Here the CDR3 reads CASRDRDYEQYF. The CDR3 DNA follows: TGTGCCAGCCGGGACAGGGACTACGAGCAGTACTTC.